The TCR beta chain under discussion was sequenced for a study of regulatory T cells in long-lasting Graves disease. The study's findings and limits: Investigators studied peripheral blood only, not thyroid tissue.

Time point of the sample: newly diagnosed GD, antithyroid drugs for less than 3 months. The TCR library was made from RNA extracted from PBMCs. CDR3-region Arm-PCR and iRepertoire HTBI primers produced the TCR beta libraries. TCRdb reprocessed the multiplex PCR reads via MiXCR and lists one record per CDR3 protein. The sample has 400,000 to 450,000 distinct CDR3 sequences; about 15% are singletons. This clonotype has a handful of counts. Its cognate antigen is unknown. One junction end does not reproduce the germline sequence, and a read error may be involved. In addition, the sample was reused for a study of T cells in Graves' hyperthyroidism and ophthalmopathy. This second report adds: Thyroid ultrasound, orbital computed tomography, clinical symptoms, and serum thyroxine and TRAb underpinned diagnoses. TCR CDR3 underwent first-round RT-PCR with the HTBI primer set.

The specimen was peripheral blood mononuclear cells (PBMCs), collected at new diagnosis, from a patient treated with antithyroid drugs. This sequence was found in a woman aged 30 to 39 with Graves disease.

DNA for the CDR3: TGTGCCAGCAGTTTAGCTGGGAACTCCTACGGGCAGTACTTC. Translated: CASSLAGNSYGQYF. This chain connects TRBV12-3 or TRBV12-4 to TRBJ2-7; no definite D call. This CDR3 is 14 amino acids long.